This T cell receptor beta chain was observed in a study of T cells in localized non-small cell lung cancer. TCRdb keeps only in-frame clones here, not all; method: immunoSEQ multiplex PCR. The sample has approximately 88,000 clones; roughly 91% are singletons. V shed 7 bases, J shed 4 bases, and the junction held 9 bases outside the gene matches. This CDR3 region has 16 residues. In germline, CDR1 is SGHDN, CDR2 FVKESK. This clonotype was obtained from a woman aged 35 to 69 with stage II squamous cell lung carcinoma. The rearrangement uses TRBV14 and TRBJ2-3; 12 nucleotides match TRBD2. This material consisted of PBMCs, taken before any cancer treatment. The CDR3 nucleotides read TGTGCCAGCACCCCGACTAGCGGGAGCGGACCAGATACGCAGTATTTT. This translates into CASTPTSGSGPDTQYF.